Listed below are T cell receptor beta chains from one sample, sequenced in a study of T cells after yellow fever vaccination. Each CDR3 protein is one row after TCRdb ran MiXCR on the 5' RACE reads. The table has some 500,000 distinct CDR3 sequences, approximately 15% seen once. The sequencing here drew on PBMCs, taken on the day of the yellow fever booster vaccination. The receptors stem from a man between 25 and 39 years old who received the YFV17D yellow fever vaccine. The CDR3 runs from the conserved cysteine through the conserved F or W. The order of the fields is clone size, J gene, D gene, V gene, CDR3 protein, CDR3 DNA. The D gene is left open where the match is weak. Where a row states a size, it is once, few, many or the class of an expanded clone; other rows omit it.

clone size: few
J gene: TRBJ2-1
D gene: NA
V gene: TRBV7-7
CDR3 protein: CASSPRSRRSSYNEQFF
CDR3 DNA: TGTGCTAGCAGCCCGAGGTCTCGAAGGAGCTCCTACAATGAGCAGTTCTTC

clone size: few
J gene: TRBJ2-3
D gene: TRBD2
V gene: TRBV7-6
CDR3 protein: CASSPGLAGTTQYF
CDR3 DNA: TGTGCCAGCAGCCCAGGACTAGCGGGGACTACGCAGTATTTT

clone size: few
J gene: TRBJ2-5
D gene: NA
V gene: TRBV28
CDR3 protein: CASSLSPGRGSGWETQYF
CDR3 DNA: TGTGCCAGCAGTTTATCCCCTGGTAGGGGTAGCGGATGGGAGACCCAGTACTTC

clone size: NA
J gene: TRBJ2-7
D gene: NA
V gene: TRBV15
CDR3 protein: CATSSSLRDEQYF
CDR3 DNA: TGTGCCACCAGCAGTTCCCTCCGGGACGAGCAGTACTTC

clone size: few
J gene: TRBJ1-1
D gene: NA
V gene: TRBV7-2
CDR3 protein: CASSHQSNTEAFF
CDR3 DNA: TGTGCCAGCAGCCACCAATCGAACACTGAAGCTTTCTTT

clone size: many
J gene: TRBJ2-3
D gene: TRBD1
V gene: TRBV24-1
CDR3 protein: CATSDPRQGTDTQYF
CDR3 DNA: TGTGCCACCAGTGATCCAAGACAGGGGACAGATACGCAGTATTTT

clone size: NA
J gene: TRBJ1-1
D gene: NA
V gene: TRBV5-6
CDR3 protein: CASGETNTEAFF
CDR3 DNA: TGTGCCAGCGGAGAGACTAACACTGAAGCTTTCTTT

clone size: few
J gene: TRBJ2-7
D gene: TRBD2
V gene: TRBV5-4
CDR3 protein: CASSQGLAGMYEQYF
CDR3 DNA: TGTGCCAGCAGCCAAGGACTAGCGGGAATGTACGAGCAGTACTTC

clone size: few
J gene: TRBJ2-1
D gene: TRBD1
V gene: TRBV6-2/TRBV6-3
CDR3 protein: CASSRDRSLYNEQFF
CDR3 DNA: TGTGCCAGCAGCCGGGACAGGTCACTTTACAATGAGCAGTTCTTC

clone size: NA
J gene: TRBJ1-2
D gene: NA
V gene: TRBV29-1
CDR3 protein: CSVDGVDGYTF
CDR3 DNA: TGCAGCGTTGATGGGGTGGATGGCTACACCTTC

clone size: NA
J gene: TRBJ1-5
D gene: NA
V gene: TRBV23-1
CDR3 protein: CASSQSGIQPQHF
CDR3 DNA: TGCGCCAGCAGTCAATCTGGCATTCAGCCCCAGCATTTT

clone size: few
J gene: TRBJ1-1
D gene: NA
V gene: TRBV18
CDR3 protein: CASSPQGFGTEAFF
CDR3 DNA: TGTGCCAGCTCACCACAGGGATTTGGCACTGAAGCTTTCTTT

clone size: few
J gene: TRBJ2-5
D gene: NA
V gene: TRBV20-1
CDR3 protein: CSAGTSRVETQYF
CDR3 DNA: TGCAGTGCTGGAACTTCTAGGGTAGAGACCCAGTACTTC

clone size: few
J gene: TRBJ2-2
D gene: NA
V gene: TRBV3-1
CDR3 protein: CASSQGQPNTGELFF
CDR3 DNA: TGTGCCAGCAGCCAAGGACAACCCAACACCGGGGAGCTGTTTTTT

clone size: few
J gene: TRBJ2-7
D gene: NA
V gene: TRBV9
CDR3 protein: CASSVEPGPYEQYF
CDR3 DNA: TGTGCCAGCAGCGTAGAACCGGGACCCTACGAGCAGTACTTC

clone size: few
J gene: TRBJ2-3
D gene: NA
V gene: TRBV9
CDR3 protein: CASSVDRISTDTQYF
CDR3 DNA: TGTGCCAGCAGCGTAGACAGGATTAGCACAGATACGCAGTATTTT

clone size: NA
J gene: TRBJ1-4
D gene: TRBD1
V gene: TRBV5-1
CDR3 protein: CASSSYPGQRKEGEKLFF
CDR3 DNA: TGCGCCAGCAGCTCCTACCCGGGACAGCGCAAAGAAGGTGAAAAACTGTTTTTT

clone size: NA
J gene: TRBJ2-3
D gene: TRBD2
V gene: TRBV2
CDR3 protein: CASSPRLAGGPGTDTQYF
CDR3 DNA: TGTGCCAGCAGTCCCCGACTAGCGGGAGGGCCCGGGACAGATACGCAGTATTTT

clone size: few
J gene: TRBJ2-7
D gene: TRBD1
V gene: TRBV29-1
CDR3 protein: CSVRGQVLHHEQYF
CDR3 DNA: TGCAGCGTTCGTGGACAGGTTCTTCACCACGAGCAGTACTTC

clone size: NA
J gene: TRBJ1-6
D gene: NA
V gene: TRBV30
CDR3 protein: CAWSVLSEGDSPLHF
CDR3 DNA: TGTGCCTGGAGTGTACTGTCGGAGGGGGATTCACCCCTCCACTTT

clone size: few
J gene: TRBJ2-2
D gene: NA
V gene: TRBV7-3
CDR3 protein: CASSTKSGWGTGELFF
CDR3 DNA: TGTGCCAGCAGCACAAAGTCGGGGTGGGGTACCGGGGAGCTGTTTTTT

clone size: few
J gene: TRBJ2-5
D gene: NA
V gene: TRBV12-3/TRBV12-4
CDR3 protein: CASSWSIATETQYF
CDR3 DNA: TGTGCCAGCAGTTGGTCCATAGCGACAGAGACCCAGTACTTC

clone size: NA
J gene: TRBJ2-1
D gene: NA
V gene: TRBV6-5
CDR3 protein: CASSPRSRHGRGGNEQFF
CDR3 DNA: TGTGCCAGCAGTCCAAGGAGCCGCCATGGAAGGGGAGGCAATGAGCAGTTCTTC

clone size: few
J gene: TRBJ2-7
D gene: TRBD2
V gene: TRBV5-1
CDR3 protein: CASSLDGTSGKKPTYEQYF
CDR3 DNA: TGCGCCAGCAGCTTGGATGGGACTAGCGGGAAGAAACCGACCTACGAGCAGTACTTC

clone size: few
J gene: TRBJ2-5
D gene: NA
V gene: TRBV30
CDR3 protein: CAWVWGTTQYF
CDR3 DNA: TGTGCCTGGGTATGGGGAACGACCCAGTACTTC

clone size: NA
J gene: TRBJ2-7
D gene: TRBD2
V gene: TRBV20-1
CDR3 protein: CSARAGGWFSSYEQYF
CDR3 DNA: TGCAGTGCTAGAGCCGGGGGGTGGTTCAGCTCCTACGAGCAGTACTTC

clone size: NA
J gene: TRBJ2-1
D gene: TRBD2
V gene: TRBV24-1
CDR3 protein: CATSVGLAGVGDEQFF
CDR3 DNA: TGTGCCACCAGTGTCGGACTAGCGGGAGTCGGCGATGAGCAGTTCTTC

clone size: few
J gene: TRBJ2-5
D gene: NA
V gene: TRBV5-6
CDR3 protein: CASSLAFRGDGETQYF
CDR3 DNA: TGTGCCAGCAGCTTGGCGTTCAGAGGGGATGGGGAGACCCAGTACTTC

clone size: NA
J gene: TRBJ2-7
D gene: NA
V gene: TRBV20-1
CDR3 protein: CSARVAHSSSEQYF
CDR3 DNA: TGCAGTGCTAGAGTGGCACACTCCTCCTCCGAGCAGTACTTC

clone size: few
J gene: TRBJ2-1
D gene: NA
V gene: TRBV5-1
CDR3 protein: CASSSPDNEQFF
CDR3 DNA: TGCGCCAGCAGTTCGCCGGACAATGAGCAGTTCTTC

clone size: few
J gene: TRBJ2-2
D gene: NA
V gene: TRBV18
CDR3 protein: CASSLTYRRNTGELFF
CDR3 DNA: TGTGCCAGCTCACTCACATATCGGAGGAACACCGGGGAGCTGTTTTTT

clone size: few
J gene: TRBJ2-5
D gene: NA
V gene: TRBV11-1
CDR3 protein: CASSPPLATGHLGETQYF
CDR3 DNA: TGTGCCAGCAGCCCCCCCCTCGCGACAGGCCACCTGGGAGAGACCCAGTACTTC

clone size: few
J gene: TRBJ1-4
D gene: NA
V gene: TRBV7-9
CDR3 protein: CASSALTVNELFF
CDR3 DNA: TGTGCCAGCAGCGCTTTGACAGTGAATGAACTGTTTTTT

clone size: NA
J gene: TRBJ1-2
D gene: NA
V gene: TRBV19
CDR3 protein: CASNSGDGYTF
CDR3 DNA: TGTGCCAGTAATTCAGGCGATGGCTACACCTTC

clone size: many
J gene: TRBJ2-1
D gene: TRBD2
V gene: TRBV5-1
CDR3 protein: CASRPGLAGILGEQFF
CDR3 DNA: TGCGCCAGCAGACCGGGTCTAGCGGGTATTCTCGGCGAGCAGTTCTTC

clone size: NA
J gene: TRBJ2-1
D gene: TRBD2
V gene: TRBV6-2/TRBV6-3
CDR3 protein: CASSYPSSGRLVEQFF
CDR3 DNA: TGTGCCAGCAGTTACCCGTCTAGCGGGAGGTTGGTTGAGCAGTTCTTC

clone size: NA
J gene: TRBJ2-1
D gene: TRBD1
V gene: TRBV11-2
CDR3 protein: CASSPHTGQGNNEQFF
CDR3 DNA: TGTGCCAGCAGCCCCCACACGGGACAGGGGAACAATGAGCAGTTCTTC

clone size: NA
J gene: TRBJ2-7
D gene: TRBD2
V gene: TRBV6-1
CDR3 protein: CASSDPLAGFSYEQYF
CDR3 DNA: TGTGCCAGCAGTGATCCACTAGCGGGCTTCTCCTACGAGCAGTACTTC

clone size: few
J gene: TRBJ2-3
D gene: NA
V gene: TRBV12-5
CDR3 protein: CASGSGTSTDTQYF
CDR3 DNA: TGTGCTAGTGGTTCCGGTACTAGCACAGATACGCAGTATTTT

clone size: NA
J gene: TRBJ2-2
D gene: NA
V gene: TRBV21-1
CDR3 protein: CASSKEGVRGQIATGELFF
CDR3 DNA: TGTGCCAGCAGCAAAGAGGGGGTTCGAGGACAAATTGCCACCGGGGAGCTGTTTTTT